This note documents a single T cell receptor (beta chain) sequence. Assay: immunoSEQ multiplex PCR; the TCRdb copy retains only in-frame clones and omits some. Among 10,000 or so clones listed, about two thirds were seen once. This entry comes from a study of high-grade serous ovarian cancer treatment subgroups. Background on the study: Mean per sample: approximately 13,000 reads, around 7,100 unique TCR beta rearrangements.

Tumor samples were taken before definitive surgery or chemotherapy. Trimming stripped 5 bases from V and 5 bases from J, with 12 bases between. CDR1 and CDR2 from the germline V gene are MNHEY and SVGAGI. The CDR3 extends over 13 amino acids. The chain carries TRBV6-5 and TRBJ2-5, with D perhaps TRBD1 or TRBD2 (5 bases each). Material: tumor tissue. The source of this sequence is a human donor with high-grade serous ovarian cancer. DNA of the CDR3: TGTGCCAGCAGTAGGGACGGCGGTGAGACCCAGTACTTC. Translation: CASSRDGGETQYF.